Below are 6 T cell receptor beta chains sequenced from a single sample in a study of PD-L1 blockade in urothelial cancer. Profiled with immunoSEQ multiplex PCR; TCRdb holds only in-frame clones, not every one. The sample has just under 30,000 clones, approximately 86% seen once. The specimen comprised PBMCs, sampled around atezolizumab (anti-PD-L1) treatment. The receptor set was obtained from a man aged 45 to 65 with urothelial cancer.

CDR3 nucleotides: TGCGCCAGCAGCCAAGGACTAGCGGGGTACAATGAGCAGTTCTTC. Translation gives CASSQGLAGYNEQFF. The V and J genes are TRBV4-3 and TRBJ2-1; 11 positions agree with TRBD2. Germline lookup yields CDR1 LGHNA and CDR2 YSLEER. CDR3 length equals 15 residues. V was clipped by 1 base and J by 4 bases; unmatched bases: 0.

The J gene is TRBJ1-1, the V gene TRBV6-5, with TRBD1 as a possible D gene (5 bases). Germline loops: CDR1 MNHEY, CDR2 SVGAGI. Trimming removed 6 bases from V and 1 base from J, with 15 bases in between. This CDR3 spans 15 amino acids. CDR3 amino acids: CASRDLGVQNTEAFF. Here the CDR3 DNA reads TGTGCCAGCAGGGATTTAGGGGTACAGAACACTGAAGCTTTCTTT.

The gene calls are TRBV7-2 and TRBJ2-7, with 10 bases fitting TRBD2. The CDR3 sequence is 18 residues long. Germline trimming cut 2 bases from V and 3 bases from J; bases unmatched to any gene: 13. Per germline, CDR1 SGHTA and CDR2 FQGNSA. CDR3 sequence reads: CASSLTFSETSGYYEQYF. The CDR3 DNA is TGTGCCAGCAGCTTAACGTTTTCTGAGACTAGCGGGTACTACGAGCAGTACTTC. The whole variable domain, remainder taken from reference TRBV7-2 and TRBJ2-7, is GAGVSQSPSNKVTEKGKDVELRCDPISGHTALYWYRQSLGQGLEFLIYFQGNSAPDKSGLPSDRFSAERTGGSVSTLTIQRTQQEDSAVYLCASSLTFSETSGYYEQYFGPGTRLTVT.

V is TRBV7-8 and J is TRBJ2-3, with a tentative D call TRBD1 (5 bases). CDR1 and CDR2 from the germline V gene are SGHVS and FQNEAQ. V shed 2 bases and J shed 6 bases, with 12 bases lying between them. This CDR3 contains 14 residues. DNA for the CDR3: TGTGCCAGCAGCTTAAAACCCCAGGGCGATACGCAGTATTTT. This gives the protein CASSLKPQGDTQYF.

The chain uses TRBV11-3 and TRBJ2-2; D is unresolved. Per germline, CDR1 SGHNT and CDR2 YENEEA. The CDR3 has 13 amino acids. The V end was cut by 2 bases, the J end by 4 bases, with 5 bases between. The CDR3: CASSLSVTGELFF. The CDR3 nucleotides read TGTGCCAGCAGCTTATCAGTCACCGGGGAGCTGTTTTTT.

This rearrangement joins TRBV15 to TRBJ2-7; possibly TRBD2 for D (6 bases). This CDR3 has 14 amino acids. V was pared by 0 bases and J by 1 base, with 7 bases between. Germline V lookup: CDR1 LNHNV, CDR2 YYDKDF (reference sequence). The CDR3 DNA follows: TGTGCCACCAGCAGAGAAGGAGGGTCCTACGAGCAGTACTTC. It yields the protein CATSREGGSYEQYF.